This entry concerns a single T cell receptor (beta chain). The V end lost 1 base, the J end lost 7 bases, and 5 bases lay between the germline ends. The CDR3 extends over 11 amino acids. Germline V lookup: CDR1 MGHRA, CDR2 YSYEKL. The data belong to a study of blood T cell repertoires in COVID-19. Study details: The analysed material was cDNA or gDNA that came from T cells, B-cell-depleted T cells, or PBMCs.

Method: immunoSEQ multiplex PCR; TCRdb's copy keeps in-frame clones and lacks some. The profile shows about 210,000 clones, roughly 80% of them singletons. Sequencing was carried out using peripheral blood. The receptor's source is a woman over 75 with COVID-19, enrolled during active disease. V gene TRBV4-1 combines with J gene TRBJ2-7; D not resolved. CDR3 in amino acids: CASSQANEQYF. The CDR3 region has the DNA TGCGCCAGCAGCCAAGCTAATGAGCAGTACTTC.